This record looks at one T cell receptor beta chain sequence and its context. The specificity of this receptor is unknown. No quality values exist for individual bases; no much larger clone is one base distant. This record belongs to a study of blood T cell repertoires in COVID-19 (dated by TCRdb to the early 2020s). About the full investigation: The collaborator samples originated in the United States, Italy and Spain and spanned the acute and convalescent phases of COVID-19. The material from the prospective study consisted of cDNA or gDNA derived from T cells, B-cell-depleted T cells, or PBMCs. Subjects who had been exposed to COVID-19, were actively infected with it, or had recovered from it provided the deeply sampled blood TCRbeta repertoires that made up the dataset. The repertoires were released in a freely available public database intended as a resource for research on the immune response to SARS-CoV-2. The samples were drawn from two sources: the first 160 participants of the ongoing ImmuneRACE study, and some 1,300 subjects contributed by 6 global collaborators. Nearly every sample came with metadata listing a de-identified subject ID, COVID-19 status, age in years and sex. Where available, HLA class I and class II types were obtained from metadata supplied by the sample provider rather than from assay-based typing. Study-wide findings and limitations: How much clinical and demographic metadata was included differed by source and by participant, and the metadata was provided uncurated.

Collaborating institutions collected whole blood in K2EDTA tubes following their own protocols. For TCRbeta analysis, collaborators shipped samples in one of three forms: frozen whole blood, isolated PBMCs, or DNA extracted from either of those sample types. TCRbeta CDR3 regions were amplified from genomic DNA by means of the immunoSEQ Assay, a bias-controlled multiplex PCR. In the source study's methods: The number of nucleated cells in each sample was estimated by amplification of reference gene primers within the assay. To quantify the absolute abundance of each unique TCRbeta CDR3 rearrangement, sequence reads were collapsed and filtered. For each sample, productive Simpson clonality was calculated as the square root of Simpson's diversity index across productive rearrangements. TCRdb's version of the immuneACCESS table is confined to in-frame rearrangements and falls short of the full clone set. An unresolved V gene accounts for under half of the shortfall where checked; the remainder is of unknown origin. That table is the source of V, J and clone size, and D and trimming were worked out from the DNA. This sample holds about 100,000 clones; 70% to 90% were observed only once. Of the sample, around 13% is held by the ten largest clones.

Reading from cysteine to phenylalanine, the CDR3 counts 12 amino acids. The kept DNA is CDR3 alone, 36 bases in frame from the first base. At the junction V is shortened by 3 bases and J by 4 bases, with 8 bases in between. For CDR1 and CDR2, the germline V gene lists SQVTM and ANQGSEA. Recombination joined TRBV29-1 with TRBJ2-3; TRBD2 is a possible D gene, resting on 6 matching bases. The specimen was peripheral blood. The clonotype comes from a human donor in a cohort sampled during active COVID-19. The CDR3 protein: CSVEEGSDTQYF. The DNA sequence is as follows: TGCAGCGTTGAGGAGGGGTCAGATACGCAGTATTTT.